The clone carrying this TCR beta chain was observed once. Its target is unknown. The sample comes from a study of neoadjuvant nivolumab and ipilimumab in lung cancer. Study-wide context: Nivolumab 3 mg/kg was given days 1, 15 and 29, plus ipilimumab 1 mg/kg day 1 in combination. Study findings and constraints: TCR richness and clonality were higher in tumors than adjacent uninvolved lung. TCR clonality did not significantly correlate with pathologic tumor regression. Higher pretherapy blood TCR richness went with higher resected-tumor richness.

This table comes from immunoSEQ multiplex PCR, and its TCRdb copy is limited to in-frame clones, with some not included. The sample lists about 28,000 clones; approximately 80% were seen once. Per germline, CDR1 KGHSH and CDR2 LQKENI. The CDR3 contains 15 residues. V was trimmed by 3 bases and J by 1 base, leaving 12 bases between them. The V call is TRBV18, the J call TRBJ1-1; the D is unclear. The sample consisted of tumor tissue, taken after neoadjuvant nivolumab, alone or with ipilimumab, at or shortly before surgery. This receptor was obtained from an adult with non-small cell lung cancer. The CDR3 DNA reads TGTGCCAGCTCACCCCTAGTTAAAGGGAACACTGAAGCTTTCTTT. Translation: CASSPLVKGNTEAFF.